The 32 T cell receptor beta chains presented below share a single source sample, sequenced in a study of early T cells in non-severe SARS-CoV-2 infection (dated by TCRdb to the early 2020s). Libraries were built with 5' RACE. TCRdb names NextSeq 500 as the instrument used. TCRdb redid the processing of the public reads, applying fastp at Q25 and MiXCR, and retained in-frame beta chains. Rows matching on CDR3 protein sequence are summarized as one entry with the most common DNA and genes. The table for this sample lists about 60,000 distinct CDR3 sequences; over 9.5% of them were counted only once. The ten largest clones add up to around 4.5% of the sample. Source material: whole blood. These receptors all stem from an adult who was a healthcare worker with PCR-confirmed SARS-CoV-2 infection or an uninfected control (not recorded which).

The chain links TRBV12-3 or TRBV12-4 to TRBJ2-7; TRBD1 aligns across 8 bases. Unmatched junction bases numbered 8, after V lost 5 bases and J lost 2 bases. CDR3 length: 15 residues. CDR3 residues: CASSLRSGQAYEQYF. CDR3 nucleotides: TGTGCCAGCAGTCTTAGGTCGGGACAGGCCTACGAGCAGTACTTC.

The V call is TRBV20-1, the J call TRBJ1-3; no clear D gene. V lost 3 bases and J 0 bases, leaving 6 bases between the germline ends. Looked up from germline, CDR1 is DFQATT and CDR2 is SNEGSKA (reference sequence). The CDR3 has 13 residues. The CDR3 reads CSASWDSGNTIYF. The CDR3 DNA sequence: TGCAGTGCTAGTTGGGACTCTGGAAACACCATATATTTT.

This clonotype was seen ten or more times. The J gene is TRBJ1-5, the V gene TRBV6-4, with D perhaps TRBD1 (5 bases). V was cut by 6 bases and J by 2 bases, with 17 bases left in between. This CDR3 comprises 16 residues. Germline V gene sequence: CDR1 MRHNA, CDR2 SNTAGT. CDR3 DNA sequence: TGTGCCAGCAGCCTACCCAGGGTGGAGGGCAATCAGCCCCAGCATTTT. Its protein is CASSLPRVEGNQPQHF.

At least ten counts were recorded for this clonotype. The chain carries TRBV5-1 and TRBJ2-3; D remains ambiguous. The CDR3 sequence is 14 residues long. V lost 6 bases to trimming and J lost 0 bases, with 11 bases between them. Looked up from germline, CDR1 is SGHRS and CDR2 is YFSETQ. The CDR3 bases are TGCGCCAGCACCGACAACCCTAGCACAGATACGCAGTATTTT. Translating it yields CASTDNPSTDTQYF.

This clonotype has more than one count but fewer than ten. CDR3 sequence reads: CASSPISGTGNRYF. The CDR3, as DNA: TGTGCCAGCAGCCCGATTTCCGGGACAGGGAATAGGTATTTT. J is TRBJ2-3 and V is TRBV6-5; TRBD1 matches 9 bases. CDR1 is MNHEY, CDR2 SVGAGI, per germline. The CDR3 has 14 amino acids. The ends lost 6 bases at V and 14 bases at J; junction bases unmatched: 15.

The sample holds a few counts of this clonotype. The chain joins TRBV7-2 to TRBJ1-2; a weak D match, TRBD1 (5 bases). Trimming shortened V by 2 bases and J by 4 bases, and 8 bases separated the two germline ends. Germline V gene lookup returns CDR1 SGHTA and CDR2 FQGNSA. This CDR3 is built from 13 residues. The CDR3 DNA is TGTGCCAGCAGCTTACAGGGTTCCTATGGCTACACCTTC. Translation: CASSLQGSYGYTF.

This clonotype occurred a few times. The chain joins TRBV5-1 to TRBJ2-7; D uncertain. The CDR3 contains 16 residues. The V and J ends lost 0 bases and 6 bases respectively, with 19 bases between them. CDR1 is SGHRS and CDR2 is YFSETQ in the germline V gene. CDR3 bases: TGCGCCAGCAGCTTGGTTCCTCGGGTGGTGAACTCCGAGCAGTACTTC. This encodes CASSLVPRVVNSEQYF.

This clonotype was found a few times. The V gene is TRBV3-1, the J gene TRBJ1-1; D is uncertain. Trimming left V 4 bases short and J 1 base short, with 10 bases between. Germline V gene lookup returns CDR1 LGHDT and CDR2 YNNKEL (reference sequence). The CDR3 has 14 residues. CDR3 bases: TGTGCCAGCAGCCCCTGGACGGAGAACACTGAAGCTTTCTTT. Residues: CASSPWTENTEAFF.

This clonotype showed up many times. This chain links TRBV6-5 with TRBJ2-1; TRBD1 or TRBD2 may be the D gene (5 bases each). V was cut by 5 bases and J by 4 bases, with 18 bases left in between. Germline CDR1 MNHEY, CDR2 SVGAGI. CDR3 length: 16 amino acids. The CDR3 sequence is CASSLGGTSVYNEQFF. Written as DNA, the CDR3 is TGTGCCAGCAGTCTTGGGGGAACATCTGTTTACAATGAGCAGTTCTTC.

This clonotype was seen only a few times. V and J are TRBV7-2 and TRBJ2-3; 7 positions agree with TRBD2. Trimming cost V 5 bases and J 0 bases; bases outside gene matches: 5. From germline, CDR1 is SGHTA and CDR2 FQGNSA. This CDR3 is built from 15 residues. The CDR3, as DNA: TGTGCCAGCAGCATCAGCGGGACTAGCACAGATACGCAGTATTTT. It is translated as CASSISGTSTDTQYF.

This clonotype appeared a few times. A read error may explain this, as a much larger clone is one base away. The chain links TRBV7-2 to TRBJ1-2, with D possibly being TRBD1 (5 bases). Germline values: CDR1 SGHTA, CDR2 FQGNSA. The CDR3 sequence is 13 residues long. CDR3 coding DNA: TGTGCCATCAGCTTATCCAGGGAAGATGGCTACACCTTC. This encodes CAISLSREDGYTF. Filled out from reference TRBV7-2 and TRBJ1-2, the complete variable domain reads GAGVSQSPSNKVTEKGKDVELRCDPISGHTALYWYRQSLGQGLEFLIYFQGNSAPDKSGLPSDRFSAERTGGSVSTLTIQRTQQEDSAVYLCAISLSREDGYTFGSGTRLTVV.

This clonotype was observed a few times. The chain couples TRBV29-1 to TRBJ2-1, with 8 bases aligning to TRBD2. V trimming: 4 bases; J trimming: 7 bases; junction bases outside the gene matches: 9. The CDR3 covers 14 residues. The V gene's germline CDR1 is SQVTM and CDR2 ANQGSEA. This CDR3 is CSVASLAGKNEQFF. DNA of the CDR3: TGCAGCGTTGCGTCATTAGCGGGAAAGAATGAGCAGTTCTTC.

The rearrangement uses TRBV27 and TRBJ2-7; D gene uncertain. Germline V CDR1 and CDR2: MNHEY, SMNVEV (reference sequence). Trimming removed 0 bases at V and 0 bases at J, with 6 bases between. This CDR3 region has 14 residues. The CDR3 reads CASSLSGFSYEQYF. The CDR3 region has the DNA TGTGCCAGCAGTTTATCGGGTTTCTCCTACGAGCAGTACTTC.

The chain couples TRBV14 to TRBJ1-2; 7 nucleotides line up with TRBD1. This CDR3 spans 13 amino acids. Germline loops: CDR1 SGHDN, CDR2 FVKESK. J gave up 3 bases and V 4 bases, and 2 bases lay outside the gene matches. The CDR3 DNA is TGTGCCAGCAGCCGGGACAGCTACTATGGCTACACCTTC. It yields the protein CASSRDSYYGYTF.

The genes are TRBV30 and TRBJ2-1; 8 bases are shared with TRBD1. Germline V gene sequence: CDR1 GTSNPN, CDR2 SVGIG (reference sequence). V lost 4 bases to trimming and J lost 8 bases; unmatched junction nucleotides: 10. The CDR3 is 14 residues long. In DNA, the CDR3 is TGTGCCTGGACCATAGGACAGGGTCCGGATGAGCAGTTCTTC. It yields the protein CAWTIGQGPDEQFF.

As DNA, the CDR3 is TGTGCCATCGGGGGAGAGGGCAGGGGAGGAGATACGCAGTATTTT. Its translation is CAIGGEGRGGDTQYF. The chain links TRBV10-3 to TRBJ2-3; D possibly matches TRBD1 or TRBD2 (6 bases each). The CDR3 has 15 residues. The V and J ends lost 8 bases and 5 bases respectively, with 20 bases between them. The V gene's germline CDR1 is ENHRY and CDR2 SYGVKD.

This clonotype came up many times. V is TRBV6-2 or TRBV6-3 and J is TRBJ2-5, with D perhaps matching TRBD1 (7 bases). There are 16 residues in the CDR3. From germline, CDR1 is MNHEY and CDR2 SVGEGT. V was clipped by 2 bases and J by 4 bases, with 17 bases between them. CDR3 bases: TGTGCCAGCAGTTACCCGCACAGGGGAGGTTTAGAGACCCAGTACTTC. Encoded protein: CASSYPHRGGLETQYF.

This clonotype showed up many times. This chain links TRBV19 with TRBJ2-3, with 9 nucleotides matching TRBD2. The V gene end was trimmed by 6 bases and the J gene end by 4 bases; junction bases not matched to a gene: 5. Germline CDR1 and CDR2: LNHDA and SQIVND (reference sequence). The CDR3 loop spans 14 amino acids. CDR3 in DNA: TGTGCCAGTAGGGGACTAGCTCTGGCAGATACGCAGTATTTT. Protein: CASRGLALADTQYF.

This clonotype was found many times. This sequence joins TRBV6-2 or TRBV6-3 and TRBJ1-5; D gene ambiguous. This CDR3 is 16 amino acids long. V was shortened by 5 bases and J by 2 bases, with 16 bases between the two germline ends. Germline V gene data show CDR1 as MNHEY and CDR2 as SVGEGT. The CDR3 region is CASSPLRGNGNQPQHF. The CDR3 DNA reads as TGTGCCAGCAGTCCCCTCCGAGGGAATGGCAATCAGCCCCAGCATTTT.

The CDR3 DNA reads TGTGCCAGCGCTCCGGGACAGACAACTAATGAAAAACTGTTTTTT. Amino acids: CASAPGQTTNEKLFF. The chain couples TRBV7-9 to TRBJ1-4; 7 nucleotides line up with TRBD1. Germline V gene sequence: CDR1 SEHNR, CDR2 FQNEAQ (reference sequence). Trimming at V came to 8 bases and at J to 0 bases, leaving 6 bases not matched to a gene. This CDR3 has 15 amino acids.

This rearrangement joins TRBV11-2 to TRBJ2-4; weak D call: TRBD1 (5 bases). CDR1 and CDR2 from the germline V gene are SGHAT and FQNNGV. The CDR3 is 14 residues long. Trimming cost V 1 base and J 5 bases, with 9 bases left between them. CDR3 sequence reads: CASSLGTPENIQYF. The CDR3 bases are TGTGCCAGCAGCTTAGGGACACCCGAAAACATTCAGTACTTC.

This clonotype ranks as medium-sized. In nucleotides, the CDR3 is TGTGCCAGTAGTATACTAGCGGGCGCCGAGTACGAGCAGTACTTC. This translates into CASSILAGAEYEQYF. The chain uses TRBV19 and TRBJ2-7; 8 nucleotides match TRBD2. This CDR3 is built from 15 residues. The germline V gene has CDR1 LNHDA and CDR2 SQIVND (reference sequence). Germline trimming cut 2 bases from V and 4 bases from J; bases unmatched to any gene: 7.

The chain recombines TRBV7-7 with TRBJ2-5, with D possibly being TRBD2 (5 bases). Deletions cut 1 base from V and 3 bases from J, with 6 bases between. The CDR3 loop spans 13 amino acids. Germline loops: CDR1 SSHAT, CDR2 FNYEAQ (reference sequence). The CDR3 here is CASSLGGEETQYF. The CDR3 DNA is TGTGCCAGCAGCTTAGGGGGAGAAGAGACCCAGTACTTC.

This clonotype was seen only a few times. The J gene is TRBJ2-3, the V gene TRBV20-1; 10 bases align to TRBD2. This CDR3 is 15 amino acids long. After removal of 3 bases from V and 5 bases from J, the junction contained 8 bases not matched to a gene. Germline-derived CDR1 and CDR2 are DFQATT and SNEGSKA (reference sequence). DNA for the CDR3: TGCAGTGCTAGTATATCTAGCGGGAGTTTAGATACGCAGTATTTT. Translating it yields CSASISSGSLDTQYF.

This clonotype was counted between two and nine times. This chain links TRBV20-1 with TRBJ2-2; TRBD2 is a possible D gene (5 bases). V was cut by 1 base and J by 1 base, with 10 bases left in between. CDR1 and CDR2 from the germline V gene are DFQATT and SNEGSKA (reference sequence). CDR3 size: 15 residues. DNA of the CDR3: TGCAGTGCTAGAGGAGGGTCTGGGAACACCGGGGAGCTGTTTTTT. Amino acid sequence: CSARGGSGNTGELFF.

The CDR3 spells CASSEGTANSPLHF. CDR3 DNA: TGTGCCAGCTCAGAGGGGACAGCCAATTCACCCCTCCACTTT. The V call is TRBV12-3 or TRBV12-4, the J call TRBJ1-6; 7 positions agree with TRBD1. The CDR3 totals 14 residues. The junction had 8 bases not matched to a gene; V was cut back by 8 bases and J by 7 bases.

The chain recombines TRBV5-4 with TRBJ1-2, with 11 bases aligning to TRBD1. The V gene's germline CDR1 is SGHNT and CDR2 YYREEE (reference sequence). The CDR3 has 17 amino acids. The trim removed 4 bases at V and 0 bases at J, leaving 8 bases unmatched. The CDR3 DNA reads as TGTGCCAGCAGCAGCGGACAGGGGGCGAGTTCTAACTATGGCTACACCTTC. This codes for CASSSGQGASSNYGYTF.

This clonotype was detected only a few times. The chain has TRBV4-1 and TRBJ1-1, with D possibly matching TRBD1 (5 bases). The V gene's germline CDR1 is MGHRA and CDR2 YSYEKL. V lost 5 bases, J lost 3 bases, and 13 bases lay in between. CDR3 length: 14 residues. CDR3 nucleotides: TGCGCCAGCAGCACAACAAGGGGAGACACTGAAGCTTTCTTT. Translating it yields CASSTTRGDTEAFF.

The table lists this clonotype with many counts. J is TRBJ2-7 and V is TRBV7-2; D is ambiguous. Deletions cut 1 base from V and 3 bases from J, with 7 bases between. The CDR3 has 13 residues. Germline V lookup: CDR1 SGHTA, CDR2 FQGNSA. The chain's CDR3 is CASSLDSSYEQYF. The DNA for the CDR3 is TGTGCCAGCAGCTTAGATTCCAGCTACGAGCAGTACTTC.

The chain couples TRBV19 to TRBJ2-2; unclear D gene. This CDR3 has 13 amino acids. V lost 2 bases, J lost 4 bases, and 5 bases lay in between. CDR1 and CDR2 from the germline V gene are LNHDA and SQIVND (reference sequence). CDR3 DNA: TGTGCCAGTAGTATAATAGGCACCGGGGAGCTGTTTTTT. Translated: CASSIIGTGELFF.

This chain links TRBV7-9 with TRBJ2-3; no clear D gene. The CDR3 covers 15 residues. The V and J ends lost 5 bases and 5 bases respectively, with 17 bases between them. CDR1 is SEHNR, CDR2 FQNEAQ, per germline (reference sequence). The CDR3 loop is CASSPYRTEKDTQYF. The CDR3 coding sequence is TGTGCCAGCAGCCCGTACCGAACCGAAAAAGATACGCAGTATTTT.

This clonotype was seen ten or more times. The gene calls are TRBV10-3 and TRBJ1-5; 7 positions agree with TRBD1. Germline V gene sequence: CDR1 ENHRY, CDR2 SYGVKD. The ends lost 4 bases at V and 2 bases at J; junction bases unmatched: 2. The CDR3 has 14 residues. As DNA, the CDR3 is TGTGCCATCAGTGGGCAGGGGGGCAATCAGCCCCAGCATTTT. It codes for CAISGQGGNQPQHF.